This T cell receptor (beta chain) was sequenced in a study of control samples from healthy donors and cancer patients. Repertoires were generated with immunoSEQ multiplex PCR, while TCRdb's copy carries only in-frame clones and drops some. Of 120,000 or so clones listed, around 92% are singletons. This CDR3 has 15 residues. The V and J ends lost 2 bases and 0 bases respectively, with 11 bases between them. Germline V gene sequence: CDR1 GTSNPN, CDR2 SVGIG (reference sequence). The chain joins TRBV30 to TRBJ1-3; weak D call: TRBD1 (5 bases). The sample consisted of PBMCs. The receptor was isolated from a man older than 75 with head and neck cancer. For the CDR3, the DNA is TGTGCCTGGAGTAGAACAGGTATCTCTGGAAACACCATATATTTT. The encoded protein is CAWSRTGISGNTIYF.